This passage covers 22 T cell receptor beta chains from one sample sequenced in a study of human T cells and chemical hapten exposure. Time point in this sample: patch test 3, about 24 weeks after DPC sensitization. Treatment in this sample: therapeutic diphenylcyclopropenone sensitization with weekly scalp DPC. TCRdb passed the RACE reads through MiXCR, listing each CDR3 protein once. Of some 180,000 distinct CDR3 sequences listed, about 25% are singletons. The sample here was whole blood, taken in connection with sensitization to the hapten diphenylcyclopropenone (DPC). The receptors derive from a woman aged 40 to 50 with alopecia areata. Some clones in this sample may be carry-over from other donors' samples.

CDR3 bases: TGCGCCAGCAGCCAAGATGGGGTCAAAGGACCGTACTTC. It specifies CASSQDGVKGPYF. The rearrangement uses TRBV4-1 and TRBJ2-5; D gene unclear. Trimming pared 0 bases from V and 13 bases from J, leaving 15 bases between. Germline assignment: CDR1 MGHRA and CDR2 YSYEKL. The CDR3 spans 13 residues.

The genes are TRBV28 and TRBJ1-4; D possibly corresponds to TRBD1 (6 bases). The CDR3 consists of 15 residues. V was shortened by 6 bases and J by 0 bases, with 11 bases between the two germline ends. Germline V gene lookup returns CDR1 MDHEN and CDR2 SYDVKM. The CDR3 sequence is CASRIGGATNEKLFF. In DNA, the CDR3 is TGTGCCAGCAGGATAGGGGGGGCAACTAATGAAAAACTGTTTTTT.

This sequence joins TRBV20-1 and TRBJ1-1, with D hard to call. Deletions cut 6 bases from V and 0 bases from J, with 17 bases between. This CDR3 is 15 amino acids long. Germline CDR1 reads DFQATT; CDR2 reads SNEGSKA (reference sequence). DNA for the CDR3: TGCAGTGCCCCAGTTGGAACAGAATTGAACACTGAAGCTTTCTTT. Its translation is CSAPVGTELNTEAFF.

This clonotype was detected only a few times. The chain combines TRBV30 with TRBJ1-6, with D possibly TRBD1 on 5 matching bases. The CDR3 totals 13 residues. The V and J ends lost 0 bases and 10 bases respectively, with 10 bases between them. Looked up from germline, CDR1 is GTSNPN and CDR2 is SVGIG (reference sequence). CDR3 sequence (DNA): TGTGCCTGGAGTGTAGTGGGGGGGTCACCCCTCCACTTT. Its protein product is CAWSVVGGSPLHF. Looking up the rest from reference TRBV30 and TRBJ1-6 gives the full variable domain: SQTIHQWPATLVQPVGSPLSLECTVEGTSNPNLYWYRQAAGRGLQLLFYSVGIGQISSEVPQNLSASRPQDRQFILSSKKLLLSDSGFYLCAWSVVGGSPLHFGNGTRLTVT.

This sequence joins TRBV7-9 and TRBJ2-1; the D is unclear. Trimming took off 10 bases at V and 0 bases at J, with 16 bases between the two ends. The CDR3 is made up of 15 amino acids. Germline V lookup: CDR1 SEHNR, CDR2 FQNEAQ (reference sequence). The CDR3 spells CAIQLTVRSYNEQFF. The CDR3 region has the DNA TGTGCCATCCAACTTACGGTGCGCTCCTACAATGAGCAGTTCTTC. The whole variable domain, filled in from reference TRBV7-9 and TRBJ2-1, reads DTGVSQNPRHKITKRGQNVTFRCDPISEHNRLYWYRQTLGQGPEFLTYFQNEAQLEKSRLLSDRFSAERPKGSFSTLEIQRTEQGDSAMYLCAIQLTVRSYNEQFFGPGTRLTVL.

This chain joins TRBV7-8 and TRBJ2-7; D uncertain. Germline V gives CDR1 SGHVS, CDR2 FQNEAQ. This CDR3 is built from 12 residues. V was trimmed by 5 bases and J by 3 bases, leaving 8 bases between them. In nucleotides, the CDR3 is TGTGCCAGCAGCCTTGACAACTACGAGCAGTACTTC. Translation: CASSLDNYEQYF. The variable domain in full, completed from reference TRBV7-8 and TRBJ2-7, reads GAGVSQSPRYKVAKRGQDVALRCDPISGHVSLFWYQQALGQGPEFLTYFQNEAQLDKSGLPSDRFFAERPEGSVSTLKIQRTQQEDSAVYLCASSLDNYEQYFGPGTRLTVT.

The chain employs TRBV20-1 and TRBJ1-6; 9 bases align to TRBD1. The V and J ends lost 5 bases and 5 bases, in that order; junction bases with no gene match: 1. Germline CDR1 DFQATT, CDR2 SNEGSKA (reference sequence). This CDR3 has 13 residues. DNA of the CDR3: TGCAGTGCTGGGACAGGGAATAATTCACCCCTCCACTTT. Its translation: CSAGTGNNSPLHF.

This clonotype turned up a few times. V usage is TRBV27 and J usage is TRBJ2-3; 8 bases align to TRBD1. Trimming removed 5 bases from V and 1 base from J; junction bases left unmatched: 11. The CDR3 has 17 residues. The germline V gene has CDR1 MNHEY and CDR2 SMNVEV (reference sequence). The CDR3 reads CASSPLFRTGRTDTQYF. The CDR3 DNA reads as TGTGCCAGCAGTCCCCTCTTCAGGACAGGGCGCACAGATACGCAGTATTTT.

This clonotype was seen a handful of times. This rearrangement joins TRBV4-3 to TRBJ2-7, with TRBD1 as a possible D gene (6 bases). V was shortened by 8 bases and J by 3 bases, with 23 bases between the two germline ends. This CDR3 comprises 16 residues. CDR1 and CDR2 (germline): LGHNA, YSLEER. The CDR3 region has the DNA TGCGCCAGCTCGAGGGGGTCTAGCAGAGACCTCTACGAGCAGTACTTC. It translates to CASSRGSSRDLYEQYF.

This chain links TRBV6-2 or TRBV6-3 with TRBJ1-1; D might be TRBD1 (5 bases). The ends were cut back, 7 bases at V and 1 base at J, with 10 bases in the middle. This CDR3 spans 13 amino acids. Germline CDR1 and CDR2: MNHEY and SVGEGT. CDR3 sequence (DNA): TGTGCCAGCACCCACGACAGGAACACTGAAGCTTTCTTT. Its protein product is CASTHDRNTEAFF.

This chain connects TRBV20-1 to TRBJ2-7; D is perhaps TRBD2 (5 bases). Trimming stripped 5 bases from V and 2 bases from J, with 19 bases between. This CDR3 spans 15 amino acids. In germline, CDR1 is DFQATT, CDR2 SNEGSKA (reference sequence). CDR3 loop: CSAPEPGGPAYEQYF. The CDR3 DNA is TGCAGTGCTCCGGAACCGGGCGGGCCCGCCTACGAGCAGTACTTC.

This clonotype was counted only a few times. The rearrangement joins TRBV12-3 or TRBV12-4 to TRBJ2-6; D perhaps matches TRBD2 (6 bases). The CDR3 length is 15 residues. V lost 10 bases and J 0 bases, leaving 13 bases between the germline ends. As DNA, the CDR3 is TGTGCCATCGTGGGGGGAATCTCTGGGGCCAACGTCCTGACTTTC. It encodes CAIVGGISGANVLTF.

This rearrangement joins TRBV10-3 to TRBJ2-1, with 12 nucleotides matching TRBD2. The CDR3 has 15 residues. Germline trimming cut 4 bases from V and 9 bases from J; bases unmatched to any gene: 7. CDR1 and CDR2 (germline): ENHRY, SYGVKD. The CDR3 loop is CAISVASGREGEQFF. The CDR3 bases are TGTGCCATCAGTGTGGCTAGCGGGAGGGAGGGTGAGCAGTTCTTC.

On this clonotype: The junction and the germline gene differ at one end; a read error may be behind it. V usage is TRBV7-7 and J usage is TRBJ2-7; TRBD2 aligns across 9 bases. The CDR3 totals 13 residues. CDR1 is SSHAT and CDR2 is FNYEAQ in the germline V gene (reference sequence). The CDR3 nucleotides read TGTGCTAGCAGCTCGGGACTAGCCAGCAAGCAGTACTTC. Translating it yields CASSSGLASKQYF.

The chain has TRBV10-3 and TRBJ2-3, with TRBD2 matching over 7 bases. V was clipped by 10 bases and J by 3 bases; unmatched bases: 10. Germline-derived CDR1 and CDR2 are ENHRY and SYGVKD. The CDR3 sequence is 14 residues long. Here the CDR3 DNA reads TGTGCCACCAGGCCGGGAGGCGGGACAGATACGCAGTATTTT. Translated: CATRPGGGTDTQYF.

This clonotype was counted a few times. This chain connects TRBV28 to TRBJ2-1, with TRBD2 matching 11 bases. The germline CDR1 and CDR2 sequences are MDHEN and SYDVKM. The CDR3 length is 17 residues. V dropped 7 bases and J dropped 6; count of bases not matched to a gene: 14. The CDR3 loop reads CASTLGTSGPRGNEQFF. The CDR3 DNA is TGTGCCAGCACCCTTGGGACTAGCGGCCCAAGAGGCAATGAGCAGTTCTTC.

This clonotype came up a few times. This chain uses TRBV12-3 or TRBV12-4 with TRBJ1-2; tentatively, D is TRBD1 (5 bases). Trimming pared 3 bases from V and 4 bases from J, leaving 15 bases between. The CDR3 covers 15 residues. DNA for the CDR3: TGTGCCAGCAGTTTTCAAGGGGATCCGGGCTATGGCTACACCTTC. This gives the protein CASSFQGDPGYGYTF.

The CDR3 region is CASNSYGHEQYF. Here the CDR3 DNA reads TGTGCCAGCAACTCGTACGGCCACGAGCAGTACTTC. The gene calls are TRBV6-6 and TRBJ2-7; D call uncertain. In germline, CDR1 is MNHNY, CDR2 SVGAGI (reference sequence). This CDR3 is built from 12 residues. Trimming removed 7 bases from V and 5 bases from J, with 12 bases in between.

There are a few counts of this clonotype. The chain recombines TRBV5-1 with TRBJ1-3; D is unclear. This CDR3 has 14 amino acids. The germline V gene has CDR1 SGHRS and CDR2 YFSETQ. V was trimmed by 7 bases and J by 0 bases, leaving 11 bases between them. CDR3 sequence (DNA): TGCGCCAGCCGCCCCGGCCACTCTGGAAACACCATATATTTT. Protein: CASRPGHSGNTIYF.

The CDR3 is CASSPPSSGSSYNEQFF. CDR3 in DNA: TGTGCCAGCTCACCACCTTCTAGCGGGAGCTCCTACAATGAGCAGTTCTTC. This chain links TRBV18 with TRBJ2-1; TRBD2 matches at 10 bases. The CDR3 sequence is 17 residues long. V was pared by 0 bases and J by 0 bases, with 2 bases of the junction left unmatched. CDR1 KGHSH and CDR2 LQKENI come from the germline V gene.

This chain links TRBV6-5 with TRBJ2-3; the D gene is possibly TRBD2 (5 bases). CDR3 length equals 15 residues. Trimming cost V 6 bases and J 4 bases, with 17 bases left between them. Germline CDR1 and CDR2: MNHEY and SVGAGI. The CDR3 region is CASRALDAGPDTQYF. The CDR3 nucleotides read TGTGCCAGCAGAGCATTAGACGCGGGCCCAGATACGCAGTATTTT.

This clonotype was observed a handful of times. The J gene is TRBJ2-4, the V gene TRBV27, with D uncertain. The germline V and J ends were trimmed by 2 bases and 1 base, with 6 bases remaining between them. The CDR3 sequence is 14 residues long. Germline V gene sequence: CDR1 MNHEY, CDR2 SMNVEV (reference sequence). The CDR3, as DNA: TGTGCCAGCAGTTTAGGGGTGGCCAAAAACATTCAGTACTTC. As protein: CASSLGVAKNIQYF.